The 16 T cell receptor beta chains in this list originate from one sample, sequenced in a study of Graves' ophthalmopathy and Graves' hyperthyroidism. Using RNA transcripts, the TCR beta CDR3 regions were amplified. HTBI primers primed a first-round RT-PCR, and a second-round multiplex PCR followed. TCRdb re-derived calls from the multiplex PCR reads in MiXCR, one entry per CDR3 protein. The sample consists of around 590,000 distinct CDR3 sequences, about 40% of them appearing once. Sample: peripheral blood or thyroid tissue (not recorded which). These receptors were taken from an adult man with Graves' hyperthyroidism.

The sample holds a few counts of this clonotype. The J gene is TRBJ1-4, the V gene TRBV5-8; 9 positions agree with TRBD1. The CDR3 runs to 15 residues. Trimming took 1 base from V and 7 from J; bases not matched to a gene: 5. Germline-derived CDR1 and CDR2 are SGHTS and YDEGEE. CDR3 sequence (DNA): TGTGCCAGCAGCTTGCTACAGGGGGCCGGTGAAAAACTGTTTTTT. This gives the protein CASSLLQGAGEKLFF.

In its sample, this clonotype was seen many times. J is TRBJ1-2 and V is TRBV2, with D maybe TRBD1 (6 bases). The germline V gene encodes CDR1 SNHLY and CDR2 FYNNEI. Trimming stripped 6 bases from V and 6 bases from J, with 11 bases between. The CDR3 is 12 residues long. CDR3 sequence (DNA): TGTGCCAGCAGCACAGGGTTCGATGGCTACACCTTC. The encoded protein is CASSTGFDGYTF.

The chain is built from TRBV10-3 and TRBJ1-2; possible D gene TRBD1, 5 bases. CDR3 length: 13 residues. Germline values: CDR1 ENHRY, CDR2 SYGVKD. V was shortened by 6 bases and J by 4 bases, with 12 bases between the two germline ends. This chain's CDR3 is CAISLGAGYGYTF. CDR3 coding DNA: TGTGCCATCAGCCTCGGGGCGGGCTATGGCTACACCTTC.

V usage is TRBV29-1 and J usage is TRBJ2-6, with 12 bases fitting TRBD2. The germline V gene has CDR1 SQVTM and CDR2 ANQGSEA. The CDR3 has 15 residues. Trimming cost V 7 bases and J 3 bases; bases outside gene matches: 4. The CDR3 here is CSARLAGVGANVLTF. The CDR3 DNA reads TGCAGCGCGCGACTAGCGGGAGTTGGGGCCAACGTCCTGACTTTC.

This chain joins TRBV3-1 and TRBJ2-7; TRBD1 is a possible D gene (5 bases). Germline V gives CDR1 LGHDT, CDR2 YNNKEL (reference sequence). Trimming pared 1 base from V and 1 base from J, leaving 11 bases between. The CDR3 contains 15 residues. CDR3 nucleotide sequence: TGTGCCAGCAGCCAAGTTACAGGTGTTTCCTACGAGCAGTACTTC. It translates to CASSQVTGVSYEQYF.

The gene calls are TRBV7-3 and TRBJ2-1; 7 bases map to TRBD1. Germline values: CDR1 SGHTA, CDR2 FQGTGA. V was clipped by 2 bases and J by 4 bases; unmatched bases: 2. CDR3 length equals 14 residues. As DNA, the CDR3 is TGTGCCAGCAGCTTAGGGGGACAGTACAATGAGCAGTTCTTC. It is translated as CASSLGGQYNEQFF.

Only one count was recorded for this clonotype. The CDR3 sequence is CSALALAGDNEQFF. CDR3 sequence (DNA): TGCAGTGCGCTCGCATTGGCCGGAGACAATGAGCAGTTCTTC. The chain links TRBV20-1 to TRBJ2-7; D is unclear. The J call may be incorrect, as the DNA end agrees better with TRBJ2-1. The CDR3 has 14 amino acids. Looked up from germline, CDR1 is DFQATT and CDR2 is SNEGSKA (reference sequence).

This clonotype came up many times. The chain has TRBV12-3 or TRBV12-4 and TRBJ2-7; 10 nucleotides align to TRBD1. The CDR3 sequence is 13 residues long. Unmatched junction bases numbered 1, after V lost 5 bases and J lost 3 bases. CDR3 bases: TGTGCCAGCAGTGGGACAGGGGACTACGAGCAGTACTTC. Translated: CASSGTGDYEQYF.

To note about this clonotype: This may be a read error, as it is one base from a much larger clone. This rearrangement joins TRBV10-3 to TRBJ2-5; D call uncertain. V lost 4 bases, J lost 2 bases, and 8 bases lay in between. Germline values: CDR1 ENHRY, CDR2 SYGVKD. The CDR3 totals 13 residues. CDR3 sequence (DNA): TGTGCCATCAGTGGGGTCAGGCAAGAGACCCAGTACTTC. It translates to CAISGVRQETQYF.

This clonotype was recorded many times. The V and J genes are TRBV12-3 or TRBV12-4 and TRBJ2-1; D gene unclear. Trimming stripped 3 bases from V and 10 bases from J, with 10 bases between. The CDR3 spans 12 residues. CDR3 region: CASSFAAREQFF. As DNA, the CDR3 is TGTGCCAGCAGTTTCGCGGCGCGGGAGCAGTTCTTC.

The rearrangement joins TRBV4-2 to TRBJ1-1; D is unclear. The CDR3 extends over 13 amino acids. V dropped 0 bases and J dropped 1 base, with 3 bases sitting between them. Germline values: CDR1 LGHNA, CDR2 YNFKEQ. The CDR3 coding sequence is TGTGCCAGCAGCCAAGAATCGAACACTGAAGCTTTCTTT. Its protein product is CASSQESNTEAFF.

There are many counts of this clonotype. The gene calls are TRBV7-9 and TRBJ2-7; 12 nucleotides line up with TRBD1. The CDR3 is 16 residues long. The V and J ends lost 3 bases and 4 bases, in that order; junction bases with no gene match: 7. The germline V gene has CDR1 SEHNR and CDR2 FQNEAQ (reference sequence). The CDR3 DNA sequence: TGTGCCAGCAGCTTCCCGGGACAGGGGGCAATTTACGAGCAGTACTTC. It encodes CASSFPGQGAIYEQYF.

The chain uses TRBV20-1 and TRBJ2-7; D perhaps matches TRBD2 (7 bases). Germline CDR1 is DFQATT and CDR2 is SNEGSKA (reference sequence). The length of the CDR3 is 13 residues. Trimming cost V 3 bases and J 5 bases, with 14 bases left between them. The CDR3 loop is CSARLAGANEQYF. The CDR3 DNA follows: TGCAGTGCTAGGCTGGCGGGGGCTAACGAGCAGTACTTC.

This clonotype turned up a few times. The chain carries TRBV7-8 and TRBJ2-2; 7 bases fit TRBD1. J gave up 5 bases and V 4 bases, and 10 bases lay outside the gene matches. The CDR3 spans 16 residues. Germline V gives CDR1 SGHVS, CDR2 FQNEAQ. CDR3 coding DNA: TGTGCCAGCAGCTCGGAATCCGGGACAGAAACCGGGGAGCTGTTTTTT. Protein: CASSSESGTETGELFF. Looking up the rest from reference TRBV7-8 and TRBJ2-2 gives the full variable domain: GAGVSQSPRYKVAKRGQDVALRCDPISGHVSLFWYQQALGQGPEFLTYFQNEAQLDKSGLPSDRFFAERPEGSVSTLKIQRTQQEDSAVYLCASSSESGTETGELFFGEGSRLTVL.

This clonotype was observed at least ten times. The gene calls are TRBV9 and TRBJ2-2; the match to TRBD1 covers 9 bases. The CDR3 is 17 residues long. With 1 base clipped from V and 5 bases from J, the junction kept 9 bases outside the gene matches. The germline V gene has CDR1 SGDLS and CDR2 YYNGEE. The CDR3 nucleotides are TGTGCCAGCAGCGTAACCGCCGGGACAGGGCTAACCGGGGAGCTGTTTTTT. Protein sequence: CASSVTAGTGLTGELFF.

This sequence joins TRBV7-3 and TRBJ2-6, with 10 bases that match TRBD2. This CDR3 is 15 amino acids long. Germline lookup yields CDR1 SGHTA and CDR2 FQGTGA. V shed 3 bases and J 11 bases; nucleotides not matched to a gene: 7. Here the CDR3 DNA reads TGTGCCAGCAGCTTGCGGCTAGCGGGGGTCTACGTCCTGACTTTC. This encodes CASSLRLAGVYVLTF.